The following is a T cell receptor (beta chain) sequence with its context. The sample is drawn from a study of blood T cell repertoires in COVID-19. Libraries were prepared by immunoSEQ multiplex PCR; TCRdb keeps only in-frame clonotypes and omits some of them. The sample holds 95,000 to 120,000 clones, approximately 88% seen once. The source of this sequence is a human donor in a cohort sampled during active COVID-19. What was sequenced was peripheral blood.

The CDR3 bases are TGCAGCGTTGACCCTCTCGGGGGGCCGAACACTGAAGCTTTCTTT. This translates into CSVDPLGGPNTEAFF. The gene calls are TRBV29-1 and TRBJ1-1; a possible D gene is TRBD1 (6 bases). Trimming pared 3 bases from V and 1 base from J, leaving 15 bases between. Germline V lookup: CDR1 SQVTM, CDR2 ANQGSEA. The CDR3 has 15 amino acids.